This entry lists 9 T cell receptor beta chains sequenced from one sample in a study of blood T cell repertoires in COVID-19. Only in-frame clones appear in the TCRdb table, and some are missing; sequencing was by immunoSEQ multiplex PCR. The sample has a few hundred thousand clones; around 87% are singletons. Source material: PBMCs or T cells enriched from blood (not recorded which). Receptor source: a young woman with acute COVID-19.

The V gene is TRBV5-1, the J gene TRBJ2-1; TRBD1 matches 10 bases. From germline, CDR1 is SGHRS and CDR2 YFSETQ. With V trimmed by 2 bases and J by 8 bases, 7 bases remained unmatched. The CDR3 contains 15 residues. In DNA form, the CDR3 reads TGCGCCAGCAGCTTTAGGACAGGGGGTAACGATGAGCAGTTCTTC. Translating gives CASSFRTGGNDEQFF.

The CDR3, as DNA: TGTGCCAGCAGTTTATTATCTAATTCACCCCTCCACTTT. Its protein product is CASSLLSNSPLHF. J is TRBJ1-6 and V is TRBV28, with D uncertain. The CDR3 sequence is 13 residues long. Germline CDR1 and CDR2: MDHEN and SYDVKM. The ends were cut back, 1 base at V and 6 bases at J, with 4 bases in the middle.

The rearrangement joins TRBV10-3 to TRBJ2-1; 9 bases line up with TRBD2. CDR1 is ENHRY, CDR2 SYGVKD, per germline. Trimming took 4 bases from V and 10 from J; bases not matched to a gene: 8. The CDR3 spans 14 residues. The CDR3 DNA follows: TGTGCCATCAGTGTGGCGGGAGGGCCCGGGGAGCAGTTCTTC. Translating it yields CAISVAGGPGEQFF.

The CDR3 nucleotides are TGTGCCAGCAGCCCCGGGACAGTGAGCTCTGGGGCCAACGTCCTGACTTTC. Its protein product is CASSPGTVSSGANVLTF. The rearrangement joins TRBV11-2 to TRBJ2-6; 7 bases are shared with TRBD1. CDR3 length: 17 residues. V trimming: 5 bases; J trimming: 0 bases; junction bases outside the gene matches: 7. Germline values: CDR1 SGHAT, CDR2 FQNNGV. The full variable domain, its missing parts supplied by reference TRBV11-2 and TRBJ2-6, is EAGVAQSPRYKIIEKRQSVAFWCNPISGHATLYWYQQILGQGPKLLIQFQNNGVVDDSQLPKDRFSAERLKGVDSTLKIQPAKLEDSAVYLCASSPGTVSSGANVLTFGAGSRLTVL.

The V and J genes are TRBV27 and TRBJ2-1; TRBD2 agrees at 8 bases. CDR1 is MNHEY, CDR2 SMNVEV, per germline (reference sequence). The CDR3 is 19 residues long. With V trimmed by 5 bases and J by 8 bases, 23 bases remained unmatched. The CDR3 DNA is TGTGCCAGCAGTAACCCCTCCGGGATAGCGGGACCCCCTTGGCATGAGCAGTTCTTC. Translation: CASSNPSGIAGPPWHEQFF.

A remark on this clone: Other DNA sequences in this specimen translate into the identical CDR3. As DNA, the CDR3 is TGTGCCAGCTCACCCGGACAGGGGGCCTACGAGCAGTACTTC. Translated: CASSPGQGAYEQYF. V gene TRBV18 combines with J gene TRBJ2-7; 10 nucleotides line up with TRBD1. V lost 3 bases to trimming and J lost 2 bases; unmatched junction nucleotides: 1. Germline V gene sequence: CDR1 KGHSH, CDR2 LQKENI. The CDR3 is made up of 14 amino acids. The full variable domain, with the rest looked up from reference TRBV18 and TRBJ2-7, is NAGVMQNPRHLVRRRGQEARLRCSPMKGHSHVYWYRQLPEEGLKFMVYLQKENIIDESGMPKERFSAEFPKEGPSILRIQQVVRGDSAAYFCASSPGQGAYEQYFGPGTRLTVT.

This clone showed up just a few times. The rearrangement uses TRBV28 and TRBJ1-2; TRBD1 agrees at 9 bases. Trimming took 6 bases from V and 8 from J; bases not matched to a gene: 13. Per the germline V gene, CDR1 is MDHEN and CDR2 is SYDVKM. The CDR3 runs to 15 residues. CDR3 sequence: CASSQGGTGLRGYTF. As DNA, the CDR3 is TGTGCCAGCAGCCAGGGGGGGACAGGGCTACGAGGCTACACCTTC.

The gene calls are TRBV28 and TRBJ2-1; 8 bases match TRBD1. With 5 bases clipped from V and 3 bases from J, the junction kept 9 bases outside the gene matches. The CDR3 length is 16 residues. Germline lookup yields CDR1 MDHEN and CDR2 SYDVKM. The CDR3 DNA reads TGTGCCAGCAGTGGGTTTGGGACAGGCGTCTACAATGAGCAGTTCTTC. Translating it yields CASSGFGTGVYNEQFF.

J is TRBJ2-3 and V is TRBV11-1, with 9 nucleotides matching TRBD1. With V trimmed by 2 bases and J by 2 bases, 5 bases remained unmatched. CDR1 is SGHAT and CDR2 is FQDESV in the germline V gene (reference sequence). The CDR3 is made up of 16 amino acids. CDR3 DNA sequence: TGTGCCAGCAGCTTAAACAGGGGGCTTAACACAGATACGCAGTATTTT. This codes for CASSLNRGLNTDTQYF.